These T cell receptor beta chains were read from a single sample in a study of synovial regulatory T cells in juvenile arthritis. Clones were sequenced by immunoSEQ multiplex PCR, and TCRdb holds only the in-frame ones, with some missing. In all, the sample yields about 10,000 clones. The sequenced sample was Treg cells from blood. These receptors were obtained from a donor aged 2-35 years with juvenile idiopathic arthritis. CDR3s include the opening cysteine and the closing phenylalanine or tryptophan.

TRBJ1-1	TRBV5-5	CASSLGPLVGNTEAFF
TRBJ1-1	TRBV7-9	CASSLPVPQAEAFF
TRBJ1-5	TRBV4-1	CASSQDRVQGLATGQPQHF
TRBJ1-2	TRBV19	CASSVDRVWNGYTF
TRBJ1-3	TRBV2	CASSENTLSGNTIYF
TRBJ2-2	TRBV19	CASRYRENTGELFF
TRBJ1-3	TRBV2	CASSEGRMGENTIYF
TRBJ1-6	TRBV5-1	CASSLEGGGSPLHF
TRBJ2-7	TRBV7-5	CVRRGAEQYF
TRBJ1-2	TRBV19	CASTDPHGGGGYTF
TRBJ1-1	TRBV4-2	CASSRHTRTGNTEAFF
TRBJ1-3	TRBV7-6	CASSLGTGLSGNTIYF
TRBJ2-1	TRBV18	CASSPDRNIHNEQFF
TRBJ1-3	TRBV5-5	CASSPPEQAGNTIYF